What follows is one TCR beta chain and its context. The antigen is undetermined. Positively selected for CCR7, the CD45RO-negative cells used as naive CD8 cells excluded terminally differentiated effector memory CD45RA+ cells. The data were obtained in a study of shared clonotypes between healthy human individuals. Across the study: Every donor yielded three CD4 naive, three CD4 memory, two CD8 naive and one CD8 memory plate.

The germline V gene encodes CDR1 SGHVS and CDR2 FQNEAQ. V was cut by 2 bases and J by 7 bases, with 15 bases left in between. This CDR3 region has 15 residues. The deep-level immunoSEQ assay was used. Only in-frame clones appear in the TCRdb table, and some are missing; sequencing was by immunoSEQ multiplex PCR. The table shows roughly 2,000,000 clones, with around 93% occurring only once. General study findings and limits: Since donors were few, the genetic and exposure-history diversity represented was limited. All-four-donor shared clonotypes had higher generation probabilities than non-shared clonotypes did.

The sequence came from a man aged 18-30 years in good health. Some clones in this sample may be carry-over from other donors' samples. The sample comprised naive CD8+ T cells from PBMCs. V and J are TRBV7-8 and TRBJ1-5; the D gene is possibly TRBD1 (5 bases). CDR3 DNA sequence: TGTGCCAGCAGCTTATTGCAGGGTGCCAGCCAGCCCCAGCATTTT. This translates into CASSLLQGASQPQHF.